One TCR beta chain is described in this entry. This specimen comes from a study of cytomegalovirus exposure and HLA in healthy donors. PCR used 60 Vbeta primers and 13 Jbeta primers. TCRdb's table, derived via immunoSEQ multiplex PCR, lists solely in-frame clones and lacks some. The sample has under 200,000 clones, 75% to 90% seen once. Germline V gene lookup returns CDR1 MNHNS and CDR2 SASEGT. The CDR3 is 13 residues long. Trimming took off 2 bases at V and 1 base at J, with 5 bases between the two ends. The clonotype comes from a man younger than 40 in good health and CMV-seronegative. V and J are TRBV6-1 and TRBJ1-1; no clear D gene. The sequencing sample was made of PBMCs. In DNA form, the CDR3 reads TGTGCCAGCAGTGAACGGAGGAACACTGAAGCTTTCTTT. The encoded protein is CASSERRNTEAFF.